The TCR beta chain described here comes from a study of T cell responses to AZD1222 COVID-19 vaccine. Whole-study results and caveats: A reported finding is that nearly half of spike-specific TCRs target unmutated variant regions. Spike-specific TCR breadth and depth both grew after two AZD1222 doses. Repertoire sampling happened only post peak T cell response.

This CDR3 is built from 13 residues. The V end was cut by 3 bases, the J end by 5 bases, with 11 bases between. The germline V gene encodes CDR1 SGDLS and CDR2 YYNGEE. Generated by immunoSEQ multiplex PCR, the TCRdb table keeps only in-frame clones and is missing some. This sample has 70,000 to 80,000 clones; roughly 90% occur once, and the top ten carry roughly 2.7%. Turning to this clone: Its antigen is unidentified.

The source material was peripheral blood, sampled on day 0 of AZD1222 vaccination. The receptor was derived from an adult in good health. The rearrangement joins TRBV9 to TRBJ1-1; unclear D gene. In DNA, the CDR3 is TGTGCCAGCAGCGATGCGGGAAGGACTGAAGCTTTCTTT. This gives the protein CASSDAGRTEAFF.